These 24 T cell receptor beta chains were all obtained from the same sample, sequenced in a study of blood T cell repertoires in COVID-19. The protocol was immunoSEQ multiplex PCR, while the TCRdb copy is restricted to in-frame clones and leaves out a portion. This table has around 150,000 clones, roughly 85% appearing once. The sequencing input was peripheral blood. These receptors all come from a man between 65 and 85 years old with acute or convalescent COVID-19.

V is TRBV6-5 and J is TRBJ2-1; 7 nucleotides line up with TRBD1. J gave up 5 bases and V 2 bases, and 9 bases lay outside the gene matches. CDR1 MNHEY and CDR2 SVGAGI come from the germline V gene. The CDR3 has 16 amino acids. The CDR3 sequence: CASSYGGQGVNNEQFF. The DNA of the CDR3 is TGTGCCAGCAGTTACGGGGGCCAGGGGGTAAACAATGAGCAGTTCTTC.

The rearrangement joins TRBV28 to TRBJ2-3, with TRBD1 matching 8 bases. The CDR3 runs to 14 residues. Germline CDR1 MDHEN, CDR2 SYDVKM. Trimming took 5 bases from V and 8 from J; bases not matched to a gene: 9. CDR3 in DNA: TGTGCCAGCAGTCGACAGGGGCTCACGGGTACGCAGTATTTT. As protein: CASSRQGLTGTQYF. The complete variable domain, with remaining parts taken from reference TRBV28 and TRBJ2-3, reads DVKVTQSSRYLVKRTGEKVFLECVQDMDHENMFWYRQDPGLGLRLIYFSYDVKMKEKGDIPEGYSVSREKKERFSLILESASTNQTSMYLCASSRQGLTGTQYFGPGTRLTVL.

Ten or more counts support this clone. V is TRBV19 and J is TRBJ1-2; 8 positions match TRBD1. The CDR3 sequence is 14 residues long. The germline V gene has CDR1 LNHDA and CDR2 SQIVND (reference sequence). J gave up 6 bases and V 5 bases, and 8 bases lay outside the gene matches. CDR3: CASSLLTGADGYTF. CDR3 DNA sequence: TGTGCCAGTAGTCTCCTGACAGGGGCGGATGGCTACACCTTC.

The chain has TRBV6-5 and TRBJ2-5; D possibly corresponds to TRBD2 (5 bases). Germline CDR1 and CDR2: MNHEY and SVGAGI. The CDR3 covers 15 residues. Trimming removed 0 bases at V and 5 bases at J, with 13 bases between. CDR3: CASSYSRVARETQYF. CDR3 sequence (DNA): TGTGCCAGCAGTTACTCGAGGGTAGCCCGGGAGACCCAGTACTTC.

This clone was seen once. CDR3 nucleotides: TGTGCCAGCAGCTACTACAGGGGCGAGCAGTACTTC. Translated: CASSYYRGEQYF. This chain uses TRBV5-6 with TRBJ2-7; 7 bases are shared with TRBD1. Unmatched junction bases numbered 3, after V lost 3 bases and J lost 6 bases. The CDR3 has 12 residues. Per germline, CDR1 SGHDT and CDR2 YYEEEE.

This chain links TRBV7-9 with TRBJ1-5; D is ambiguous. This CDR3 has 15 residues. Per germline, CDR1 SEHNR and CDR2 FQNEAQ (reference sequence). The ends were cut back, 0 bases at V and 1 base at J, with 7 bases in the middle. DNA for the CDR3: TGTGCCAGCAGCTTAGCCGGGTCCAGCAATCAGCCCCAGCATTTT. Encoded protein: CASSLAGSSNQPQHF.

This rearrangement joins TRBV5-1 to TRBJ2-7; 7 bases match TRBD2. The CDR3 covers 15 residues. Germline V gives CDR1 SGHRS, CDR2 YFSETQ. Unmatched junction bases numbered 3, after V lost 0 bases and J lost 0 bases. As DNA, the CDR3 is TGCGCCAGCAGCTTGGAGGCGGGAGCCTCCTACGAGCAGTACTTC. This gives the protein CASSLEAGASYEQYF.

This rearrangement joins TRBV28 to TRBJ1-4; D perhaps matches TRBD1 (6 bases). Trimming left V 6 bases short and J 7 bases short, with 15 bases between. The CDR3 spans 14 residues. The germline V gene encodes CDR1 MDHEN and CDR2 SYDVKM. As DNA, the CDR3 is TGTGCCAGCAGGAGCGCAGGGGAGTTTGAAAAACTGTTTTTT. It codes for CASRSAGEFEKLFF.

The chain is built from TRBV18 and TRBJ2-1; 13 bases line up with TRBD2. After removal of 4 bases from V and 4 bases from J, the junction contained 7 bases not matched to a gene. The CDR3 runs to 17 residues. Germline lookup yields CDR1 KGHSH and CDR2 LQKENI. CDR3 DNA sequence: TGTGCCAGCTCACAACCCGGACTAGCGGGAGTATACAATGAGCAGTTCTTC. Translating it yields CASSQPGLAGVYNEQFF.

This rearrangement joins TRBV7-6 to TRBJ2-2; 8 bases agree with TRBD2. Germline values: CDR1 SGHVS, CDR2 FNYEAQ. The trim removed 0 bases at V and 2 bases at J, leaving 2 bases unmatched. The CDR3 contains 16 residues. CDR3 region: CASSLAAGGNTGELFF. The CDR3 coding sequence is TGTGCCAGCAGCTTAGCGGCGGGGGGAAACACCGGGGAGCTGTTTTTT. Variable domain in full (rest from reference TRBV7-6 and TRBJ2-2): GAGVSQSPRYKVTKRGQDVALRCDPISGHVSLYWYRQALGQGPEFLTYFNYEAQQDKSGLPNDRFSAERPEGSISTLTIQRTEQRDSAMYRCASSLAAGGNTGELFFGEGSRLTVL.

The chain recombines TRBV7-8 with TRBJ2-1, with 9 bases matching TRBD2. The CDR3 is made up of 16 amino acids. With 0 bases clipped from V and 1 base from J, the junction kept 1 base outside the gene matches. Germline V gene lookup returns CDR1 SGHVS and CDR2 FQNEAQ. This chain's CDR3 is CASSLASGSSYNEQFF. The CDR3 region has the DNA TGTGCCAGCAGCTTAGCTAGCGGGAGTTCCTACAATGAGCAGTTCTTC. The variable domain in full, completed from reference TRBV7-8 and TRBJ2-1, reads GAGVSQSPRYKVAKRGQDVALRCDPISGHVSLFWYQQALGQGPEFLTYFQNEAQLDKSGLPSDRFFAERPEGSVSTLKIQRTQQEDSAVYLCASSLASGSSYNEQFFGPGTRLTVL.

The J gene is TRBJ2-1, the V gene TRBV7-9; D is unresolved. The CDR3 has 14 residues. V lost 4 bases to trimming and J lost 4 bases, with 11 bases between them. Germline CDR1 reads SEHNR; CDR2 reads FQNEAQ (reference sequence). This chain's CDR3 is CASSSDSEYNEQFF. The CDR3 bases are TGTGCCAGCAGCTCCGACTCGGAGTACAATGAGCAGTTCTTC.

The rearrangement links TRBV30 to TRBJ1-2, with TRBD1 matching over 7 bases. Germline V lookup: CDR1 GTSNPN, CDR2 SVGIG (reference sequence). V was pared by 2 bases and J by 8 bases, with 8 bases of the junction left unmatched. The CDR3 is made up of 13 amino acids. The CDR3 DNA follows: TGTGCCTGGAGTCCGACAGGGTCCCTAGGCTACACCTTC. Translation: CAWSPTGSLGYTF.

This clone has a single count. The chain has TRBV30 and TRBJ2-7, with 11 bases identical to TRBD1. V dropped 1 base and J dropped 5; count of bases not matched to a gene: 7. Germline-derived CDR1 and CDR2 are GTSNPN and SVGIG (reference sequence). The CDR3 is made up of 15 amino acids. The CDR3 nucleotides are TGTGCCTGGAGTGACAGGACAGGGGGCATCCACGAGCAGTACTTC. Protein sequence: CAWSDRTGGIHEQYF. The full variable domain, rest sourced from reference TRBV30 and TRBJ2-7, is SQTIHQWPATLVQPVGSPLSLECTVEGTSNPNLYWYRQAAGRGLQLLFYSVGIGQISSEVPQNLSASRPQDRQFILSSKKLLLSDSGFYLCAWSDRTGGIHEQYFGPGTRLTVT.

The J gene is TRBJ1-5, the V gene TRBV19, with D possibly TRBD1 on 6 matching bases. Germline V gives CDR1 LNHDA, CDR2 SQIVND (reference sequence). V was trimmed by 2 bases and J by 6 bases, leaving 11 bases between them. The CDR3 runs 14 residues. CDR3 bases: TGTGCCAGTAGTATACAGGGGACGGGTCAGCCCCAGCATTTT. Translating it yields CASSIQGTGQPQHF. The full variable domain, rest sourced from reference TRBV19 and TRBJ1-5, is DGGITQSPKYLFRKEGQNVTLSCEQNLNHDAMYWYRQDPGQGLRLIYYSQIVNDFQKGDIAEGYSVSREKKESFPLTVTSAQKNPTAFYLCASSIQGTGQPQHFGDGTRLSIL.

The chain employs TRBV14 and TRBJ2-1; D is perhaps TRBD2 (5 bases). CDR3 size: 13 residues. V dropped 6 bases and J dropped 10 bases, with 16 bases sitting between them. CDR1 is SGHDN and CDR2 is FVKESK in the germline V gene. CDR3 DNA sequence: TGTGCCAGCAGGGAACTAGGGTCCGGCGAGCAGTTCTTC. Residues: CASRELGSGEQFF.

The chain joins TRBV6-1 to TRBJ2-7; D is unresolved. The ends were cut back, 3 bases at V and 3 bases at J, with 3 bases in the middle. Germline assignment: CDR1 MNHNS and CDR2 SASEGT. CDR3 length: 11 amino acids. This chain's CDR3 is CASSESYEQYF. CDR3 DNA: TGTGCCAGCAGTGAGAGCTACGAGCAGTACTTC.

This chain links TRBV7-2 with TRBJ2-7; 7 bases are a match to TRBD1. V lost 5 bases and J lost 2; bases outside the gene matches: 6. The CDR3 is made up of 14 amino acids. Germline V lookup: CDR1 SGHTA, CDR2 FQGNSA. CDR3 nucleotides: TGTGCCAGCAGCCCGGACAGGTCAGCCTACGAGCAGTACTTC. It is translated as CASSPDRSAYEQYF.

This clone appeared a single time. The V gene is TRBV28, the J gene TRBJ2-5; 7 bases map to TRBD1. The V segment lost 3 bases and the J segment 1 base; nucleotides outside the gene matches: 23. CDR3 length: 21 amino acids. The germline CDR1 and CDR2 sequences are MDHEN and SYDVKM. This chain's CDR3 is CASSFHRAPGQTLISQETQYF. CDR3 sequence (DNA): TGTGCCAGCAGTTTCCATAGGGCCCCGGGACAGACCCTTATTTCCCAAGAGACCCAGTACTTC.

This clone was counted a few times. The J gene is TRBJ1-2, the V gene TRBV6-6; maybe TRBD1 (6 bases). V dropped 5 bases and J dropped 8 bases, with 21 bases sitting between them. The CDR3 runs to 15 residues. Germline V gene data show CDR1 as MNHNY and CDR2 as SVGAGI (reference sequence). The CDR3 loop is CASSRGTTLTVGYTF. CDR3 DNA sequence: TGTGCCAGCAGTCGCGGGACAACCCTCACTGTCGGCTACACCTTC.

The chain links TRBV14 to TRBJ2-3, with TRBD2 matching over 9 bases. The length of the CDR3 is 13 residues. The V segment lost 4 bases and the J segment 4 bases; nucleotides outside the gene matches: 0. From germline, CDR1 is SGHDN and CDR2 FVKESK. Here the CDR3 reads CASSLAGADTQYF. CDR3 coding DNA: TGTGCCAGCAGCCTAGCGGGAGCAGATACGCAGTATTTT.

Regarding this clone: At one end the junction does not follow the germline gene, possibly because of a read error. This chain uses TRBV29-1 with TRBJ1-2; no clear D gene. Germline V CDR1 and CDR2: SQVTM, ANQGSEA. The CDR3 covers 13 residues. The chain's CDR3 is CSVVPGWERKASF. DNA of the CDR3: TGCAGCGTTGTCCCCGGGTGGGAGAGAAAAGCCAGTTTC.

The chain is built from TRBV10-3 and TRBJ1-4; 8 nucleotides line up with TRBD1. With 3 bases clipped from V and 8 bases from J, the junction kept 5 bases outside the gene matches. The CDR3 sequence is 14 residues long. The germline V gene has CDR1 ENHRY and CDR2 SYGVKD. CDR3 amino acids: CAISDSQGEEKLFF. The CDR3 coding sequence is TGTGCCATCAGTGATTCACAGGGGGAAGAAAAACTGTTTTTT.

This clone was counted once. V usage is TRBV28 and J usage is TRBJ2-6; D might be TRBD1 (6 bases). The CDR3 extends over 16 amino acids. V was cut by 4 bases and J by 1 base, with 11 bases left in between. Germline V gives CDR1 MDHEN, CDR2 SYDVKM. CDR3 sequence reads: CASSSQGFSGANVLTF. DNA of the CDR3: TGTGCCAGCAGTTCCCAGGGGTTTTCTGGGGCCAACGTCCTGACTTTC.